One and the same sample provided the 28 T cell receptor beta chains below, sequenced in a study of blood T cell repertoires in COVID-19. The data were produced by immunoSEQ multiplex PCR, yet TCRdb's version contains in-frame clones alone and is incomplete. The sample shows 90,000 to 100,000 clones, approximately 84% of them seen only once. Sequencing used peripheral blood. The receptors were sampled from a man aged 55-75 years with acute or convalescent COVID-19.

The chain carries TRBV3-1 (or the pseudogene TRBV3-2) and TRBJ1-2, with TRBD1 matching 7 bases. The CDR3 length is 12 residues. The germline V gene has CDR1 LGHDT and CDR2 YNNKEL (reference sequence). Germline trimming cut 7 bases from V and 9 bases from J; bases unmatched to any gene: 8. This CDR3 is CASKPPQGSYTF. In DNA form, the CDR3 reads TGTGCCAGCAAGCCGCCACAGGGGAGCTACACCTTC.

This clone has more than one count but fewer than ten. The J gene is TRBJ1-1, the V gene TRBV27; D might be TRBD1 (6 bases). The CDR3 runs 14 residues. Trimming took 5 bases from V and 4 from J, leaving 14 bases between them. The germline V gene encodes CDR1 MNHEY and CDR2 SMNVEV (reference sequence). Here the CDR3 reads CASSDTGKVTEAFF. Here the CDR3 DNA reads TGTGCCAGCAGTGATACAGGGAAGGTCACTGAAGCTTTCTTT.

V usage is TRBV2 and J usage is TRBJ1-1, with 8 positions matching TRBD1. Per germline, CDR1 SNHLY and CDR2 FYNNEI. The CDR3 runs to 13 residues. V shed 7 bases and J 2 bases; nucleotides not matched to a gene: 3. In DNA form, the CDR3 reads TGTGCCAGCAAGGACAGGGTAAACACTGAAGCTTTCTTT. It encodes CASKDRVNTEAFF.

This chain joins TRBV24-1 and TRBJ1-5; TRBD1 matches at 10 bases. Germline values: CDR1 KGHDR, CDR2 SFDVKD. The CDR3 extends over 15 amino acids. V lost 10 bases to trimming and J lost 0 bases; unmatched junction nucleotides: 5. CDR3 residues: CATGQGQNSNQPQHF. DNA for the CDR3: TGTGCCACGGGACAGGGGCAGAATAGCAATCAGCCCCAGCATTTT.

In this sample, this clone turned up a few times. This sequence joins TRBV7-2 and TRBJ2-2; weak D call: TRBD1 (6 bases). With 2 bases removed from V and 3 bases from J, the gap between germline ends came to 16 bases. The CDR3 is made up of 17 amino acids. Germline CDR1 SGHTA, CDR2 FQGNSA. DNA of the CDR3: TGTGCCAGCAGCTTACGTCCCAGGGGCGCCGACACCGGGGAGCTGTTTTTT. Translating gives CASSLRPRGADTGELFF.

The CDR3: CASSLLNGAKNIQYF. The CDR3 nucleotides read TGTGCCAGCAGCTTGTTAAACGGAGCCAAAAACATTCAGTACTTC. The chain uses TRBV5-4 and TRBJ2-4; D not resolved. The germline CDR1 and CDR2 sequences are SGHNT and YYREEE (reference sequence). The ends were cut back, 1 base at V and 0 bases at J, with 8 bases in the middle. CDR3 length: 15 amino acids. The entire variable domain, with the rest obtained from reference TRBV5-4 and TRBJ2-4, is as follows: ETGVTQSPTHLIKTRGQQVTLRCSSQSGHNTVSWYQQALGQGPQFIFQYYREEENGRGNFPPRFSGLQFPNYSSELNVNALELDDSALYLCASSLLNGAKNIQYFGAGTRLSVL.

CDR3 nucleotide sequence: TGTGCCAGCAGCTTAGTACTAGCGGGAGGGCCAGGGGACAATGAGCAGTTCTTC. Protein: CASSLVLAGGPGDNEQFF. The genes are TRBV7-2 and TRBJ2-1; TRBD2 aligns across 13 bases. The ends lost 1 base at V and 5 bases at J; junction bases unmatched: 8. The CDR3 loop spans 18 amino acids. CDR1 is SGHTA, CDR2 FQGNSA, per germline. The whole variable domain, remainder taken from reference TRBV7-2 and TRBJ2-1, is GAGVSQSPSNKVTEKGKDVELRCDPISGHTALYWYRQSLGQGLEFLIYFQGNSAPDKSGLPSDRFSAERTGGSVSTLTIQRTQQEDSAVYLCASSLVLAGGPGDNEQFFGPGTRLTVL.

As DNA, the CDR3 is TGTGCCAGCAGCCCCGGGACAGGGTGCTCCGGGGAGCTGTTTTTT. Its protein product is CASSPGTGCSGELFF. The chain combines TRBV21-1 with TRBJ2-2; TRBD1 is the table's D call, not checked against the DNA. TRBV21-1 constitutes a pseudogene. CDR3 size: 15 residues.

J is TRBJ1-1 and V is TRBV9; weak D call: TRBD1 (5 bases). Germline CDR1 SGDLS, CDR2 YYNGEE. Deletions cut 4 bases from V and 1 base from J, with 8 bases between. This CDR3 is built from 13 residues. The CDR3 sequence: CASSRTGNTEAFF. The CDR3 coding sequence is TGTGCCAGCAGCCGAACAGGGAACACTGAAGCTTTCTTT.

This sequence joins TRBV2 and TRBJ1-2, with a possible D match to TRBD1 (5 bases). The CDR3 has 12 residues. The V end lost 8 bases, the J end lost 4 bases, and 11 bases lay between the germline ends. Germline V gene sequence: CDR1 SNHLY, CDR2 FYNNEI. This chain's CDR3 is CASGGTIYGYTF. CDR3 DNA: TGTGCCAGCGGGGGGACGATCTATGGCTACACCTTC.

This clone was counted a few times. This CDR3 reads CASSSSGGRMGTGELFF. CDR3 in DNA: TGTGCCAGCAGTTCCAGTGGAGGGAGAATGGGCACCGGGGAGCTGTTTTTT. This chain links TRBV28 with TRBJ2-2; D possibly corresponds to TRBD2 (6 bases). V dropped 4 bases and J dropped 4 bases, with 19 bases sitting between them. The CDR3 spans 17 residues. CDR1 and CDR2 from the germline V gene are MDHEN and SYDVKM.

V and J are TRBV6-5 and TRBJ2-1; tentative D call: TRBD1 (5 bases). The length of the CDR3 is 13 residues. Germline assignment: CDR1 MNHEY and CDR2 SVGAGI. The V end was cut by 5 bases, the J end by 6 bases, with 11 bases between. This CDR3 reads CASSISRGNEQFF. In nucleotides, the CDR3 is TGTGCCAGCAGTATATCTAGGGGCAATGAGCAGTTCTTC.

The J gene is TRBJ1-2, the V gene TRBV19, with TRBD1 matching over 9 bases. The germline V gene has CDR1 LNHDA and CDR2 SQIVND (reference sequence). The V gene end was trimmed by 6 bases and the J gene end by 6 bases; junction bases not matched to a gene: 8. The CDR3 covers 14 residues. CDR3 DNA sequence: TGTGCCAGTAGGGCCACAGGGGGCTCGGATGGCTACACCTTC. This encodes CASRATGGSDGYTF.

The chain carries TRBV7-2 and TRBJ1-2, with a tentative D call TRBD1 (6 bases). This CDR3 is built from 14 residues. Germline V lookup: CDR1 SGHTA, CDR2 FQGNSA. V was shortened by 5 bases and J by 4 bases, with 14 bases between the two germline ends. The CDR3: CASSLQQGAYGYTF. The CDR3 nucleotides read TGTGCCAGCAGCCTCCAACAGGGTGCCTATGGCTACACCTTC. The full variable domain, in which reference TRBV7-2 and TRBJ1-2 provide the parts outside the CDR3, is GAGVSQSPSNKVTEKGKDVELRCDPISGHTALYWYRQSLGQGLEFLIYFQGNSAPDKSGLPSDRFSAERTGGSVSTLTIQRTQQEDSAVYLCASSLQQGAYGYTFGSGTRLTVV.

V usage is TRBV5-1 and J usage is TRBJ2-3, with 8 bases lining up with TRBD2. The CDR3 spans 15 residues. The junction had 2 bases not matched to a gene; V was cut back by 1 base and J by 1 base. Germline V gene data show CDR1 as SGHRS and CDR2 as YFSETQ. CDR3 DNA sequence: TGCGCCAGCAGCTTGTTAGCGGGACGCACAGATACGCAGTATTTT. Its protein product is CASSLLAGRTDTQYF.

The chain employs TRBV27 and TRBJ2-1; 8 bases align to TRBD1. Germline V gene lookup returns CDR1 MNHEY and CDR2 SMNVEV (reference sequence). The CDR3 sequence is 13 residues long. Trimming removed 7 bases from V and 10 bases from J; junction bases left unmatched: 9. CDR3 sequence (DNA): TGTGCCAGCATGGAGGAGACAGGGGTCGAGCAGTTCTTC. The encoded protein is CASMEETGVEQFF.

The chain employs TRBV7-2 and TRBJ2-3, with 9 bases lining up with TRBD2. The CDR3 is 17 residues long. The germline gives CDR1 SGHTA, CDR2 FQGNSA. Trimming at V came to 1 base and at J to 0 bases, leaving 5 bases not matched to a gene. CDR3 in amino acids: CASSLVGAGGSTDTQYF. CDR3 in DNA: TGTGCCAGCAGCTTAGTAGGGGCGGGAGGGAGCACAGATACGCAGTATTTT.

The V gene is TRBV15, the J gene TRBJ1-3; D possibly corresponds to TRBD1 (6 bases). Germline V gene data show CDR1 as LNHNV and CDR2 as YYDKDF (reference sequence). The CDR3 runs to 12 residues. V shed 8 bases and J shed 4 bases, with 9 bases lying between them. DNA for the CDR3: TGTGCCACCGAGGGGGAAGGAAACACCATATATTTT. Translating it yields CATEGEGNTIYF. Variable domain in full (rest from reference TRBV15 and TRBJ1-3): DAMVIQNPRYQVTQFGKPVTLSCSQTLNHNVMYWYQQKSSQAPKLLFHYYDKDFNNEADTPDNFQSRRPNTSFCFLDIRSPGLGDTAMYLCATEGEGNTIYFGEGSWLTVV.

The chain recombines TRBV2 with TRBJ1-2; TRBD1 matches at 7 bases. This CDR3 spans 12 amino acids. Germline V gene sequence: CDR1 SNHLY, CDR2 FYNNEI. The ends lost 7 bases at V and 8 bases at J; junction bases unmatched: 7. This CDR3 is CASMTGFGGYTF. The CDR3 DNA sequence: TGTGCCAGCATGACAGGGTTCGGCGGCTACACCTTC.

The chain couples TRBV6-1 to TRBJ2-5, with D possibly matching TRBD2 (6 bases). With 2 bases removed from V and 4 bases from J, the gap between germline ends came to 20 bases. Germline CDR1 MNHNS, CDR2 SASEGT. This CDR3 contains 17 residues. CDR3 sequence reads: CASSETPTRGKVETQYF. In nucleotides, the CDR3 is TGTGCCAGCAGTGAAACCCCGACTAGGGGAAAGGTAGAGACCCAGTACTTC.

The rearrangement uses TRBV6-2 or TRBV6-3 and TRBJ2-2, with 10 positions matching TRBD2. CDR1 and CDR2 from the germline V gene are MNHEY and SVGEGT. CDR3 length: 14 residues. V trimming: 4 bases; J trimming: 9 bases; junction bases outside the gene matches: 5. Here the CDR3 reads CASSFASGGRELFF. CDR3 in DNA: TGTGCCAGCAGTTTCGCTAGCGGGGGTCGGGAGCTGTTTTTT.

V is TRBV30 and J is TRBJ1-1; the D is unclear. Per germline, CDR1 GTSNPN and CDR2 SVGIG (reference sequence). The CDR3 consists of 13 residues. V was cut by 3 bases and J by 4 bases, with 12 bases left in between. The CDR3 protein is CAWRRRGGTEAFF. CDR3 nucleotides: TGTGCCTGGAGACGGCGGGGAGGCACTGAAGCTTTCTTT. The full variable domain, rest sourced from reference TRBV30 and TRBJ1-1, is SQTIHQWPATLVQPVGSPLSLECTVEGTSNPNLYWYRQAAGRGLQLLFYSVGIGQISSEVPQNLSASRPQDRQFILSSKKLLLSDSGFYLCAWRRRGGTEAFFGQGTRLTVV.

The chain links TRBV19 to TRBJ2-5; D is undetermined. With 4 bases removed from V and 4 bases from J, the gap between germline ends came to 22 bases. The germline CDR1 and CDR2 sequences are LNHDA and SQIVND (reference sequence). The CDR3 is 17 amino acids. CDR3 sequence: CASSKVYWKDGRETQYF. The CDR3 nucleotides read TGTGCCAGTAGTAAGGTCTATTGGAAAGATGGGCGAGAGACCCAGTACTTC.

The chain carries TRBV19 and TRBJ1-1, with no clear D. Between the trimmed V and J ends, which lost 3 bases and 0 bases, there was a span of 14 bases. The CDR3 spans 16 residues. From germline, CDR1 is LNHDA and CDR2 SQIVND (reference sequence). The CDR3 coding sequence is TGTGCCAGTAGTATTTGGCCCTCTGTTATGAACACTGAAGCTTTCTTT. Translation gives CASSIWPSVMNTEAFF.

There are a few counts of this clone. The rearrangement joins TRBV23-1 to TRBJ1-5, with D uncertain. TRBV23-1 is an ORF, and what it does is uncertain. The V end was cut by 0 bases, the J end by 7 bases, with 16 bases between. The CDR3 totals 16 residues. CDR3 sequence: CASSQSPQPARQPQHF. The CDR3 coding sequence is TGCGCCAGCAGTCAATCGCCCCAGCCCGCCAGGCAGCCCCAGCATTTT.

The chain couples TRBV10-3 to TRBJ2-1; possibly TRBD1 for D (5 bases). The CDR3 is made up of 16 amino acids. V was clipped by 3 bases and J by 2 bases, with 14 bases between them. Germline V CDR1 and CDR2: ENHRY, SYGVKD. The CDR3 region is CAISDPAGFTYNEQFF. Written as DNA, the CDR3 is TGTGCCATCAGTGACCCCGCAGGGTTCACCTACAATGAGCAGTTCTTC.

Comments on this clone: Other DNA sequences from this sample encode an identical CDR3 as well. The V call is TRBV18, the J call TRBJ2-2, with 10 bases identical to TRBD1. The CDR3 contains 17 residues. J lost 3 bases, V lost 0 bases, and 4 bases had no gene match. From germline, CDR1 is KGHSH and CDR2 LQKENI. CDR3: CASSPPRQGADTGELFF. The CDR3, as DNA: TGTGCCAGCTCACCACCGAGACAGGGGGCGGACACCGGGGAGCTGTTTTTT.

The DNA of the CDR3 is TGTGCCACCAGCAGAGATAGAGGCAGCTTTAACTATGGCTACACCTTC. Encoded protein: CATSRDRGSFNYGYTF. The genes are TRBV15 and TRBJ1-2; D unclear. The germline V gene has CDR1 LNHNV and CDR2 YYDKDF (reference sequence). This CDR3 has 16 residues. With 0 bases removed from V and 1 base from J, the gap between germline ends came to 12 bases.